The following is a T cell receptor (beta chain) sequence with its context. Its antigen is as yet unknown. Assay: immunoSEQ multiplex PCR; the TCRdb copy retains only in-frame clones and omits some. The table lists 50,000 to 65,000 clones, 85% to 95% of them singletons. This entry comes from a study of OX40 agonist ivuxolimab in advanced cancers. Study-wide findings and caveats: At 0.1 to 3.0 mg/kg and by week 6, clonal expansion occurred in CD4+ and CD8+ blood T cells.

This sequence was found in an adult with an advanced solid tumor such as melanoma, head and neck, liver or kidney cancer. The sample in question was CD4+ or CD8+ T cells sorted from blood, obtained in a trial of the OX40 agonist ivuxolimab.

The CDR3 region has the DNA TGTGCCAGCAGTCCGGCGGGGGTCCAGGCCCAGCATTTT. This codes for CASSPAGVQAQHF. The chain couples TRBV27 to TRBJ1-5; the D gene is possibly TRBD1 (5 bases). Trimming left V 5 bases short and J 11 bases short, with 16 bases between. The CDR3 consists of 13 residues. Germline V gene sequence: CDR1 MNHEY, CDR2 SMNVEV (reference sequence).